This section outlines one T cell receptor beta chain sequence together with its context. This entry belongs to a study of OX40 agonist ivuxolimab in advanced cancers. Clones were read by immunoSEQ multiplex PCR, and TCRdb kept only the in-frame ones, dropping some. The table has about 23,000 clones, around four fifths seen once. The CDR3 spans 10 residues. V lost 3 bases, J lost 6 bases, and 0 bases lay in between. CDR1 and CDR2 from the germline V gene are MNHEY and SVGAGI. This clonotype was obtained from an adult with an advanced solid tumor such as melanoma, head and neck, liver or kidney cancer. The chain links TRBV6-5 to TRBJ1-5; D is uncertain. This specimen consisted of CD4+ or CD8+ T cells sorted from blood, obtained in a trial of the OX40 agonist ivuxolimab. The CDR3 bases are TGTGCCAGCAGTTATCAGCCCCAGCATTTT. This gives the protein CASSYQPQHF.